The TCR beta chain described here comes from a study of PD-L1 blockade in urothelial cancer. Synthetic TCR analog templates were added to each PCR reaction. The repertoire was sequenced with immunoSEQ multiplex PCR; TCRdb's copy has only in-frame clones and lacks some. The sample lists 90,000 to 120,000 clones, approximately 86% seen once, with 2.4% in the top ten. Germline-derived CDR1 and CDR2 are GTSNPN and SVGIG (reference sequence). V lost 5 bases to trimming and J lost 5 bases, with 6 bases between them. The CDR3 is 10 amino acids. This TCR came from a man over 45 with urothelial cancer. The specimen was PBMCs, collected around atezolizumab (anti-PD-L1) treatment. The V call is TRBV30, the J call TRBJ1-1; D remains ambiguous. CDR3 DNA: TGTGCCTGGGGTCGGACTGAAGCTTTCTTT. As protein: CAWGRTEAFF.